The 18 T cell receptor beta chains below come from one sample, sequenced in a study of blood T cell repertoires in COVID-19. Repertoires were generated with immunoSEQ multiplex PCR, while TCRdb's copy carries only in-frame clones and drops some. The sample lists around 80,000 clones; under 85% were seen once. The sample was peripheral blood. Source of these receptors: a human donor in a cohort sampled during active COVID-19.

The rearrangement links TRBV2 to TRBJ1-1; no definite D call. V dropped 6 bases and J dropped 13 bases, with 21 bases sitting between them. In germline, CDR1 is SNHLY, CDR2 FYNNEI. The CDR3 has 13 residues. The CDR3, as DNA: TGTGCCAGCAGCCTTATCCGCGAGATTCGTGGTTTCTTT. It codes for CASSLIREIRGFF.

This clone was detected only a few times. The V call is TRBV6-6, the J call TRBJ1-2, with TRBD1 identical over 8 bases. The J segment lost 6 bases and the V segment lost 4 bases, leaving 1 base of the junction unmatched. The CDR3 covers 12 residues. The V gene's germline CDR1 is MNHNY and CDR2 SVGAGI (reference sequence). CDR3 amino acids: CASSSGGDGYTF. CDR3 nucleotide sequence: TGTGCCAGCAGTTCAGGGGGCGATGGCTACACCTTC.

This chain connects TRBV9 to TRBJ1-1, with D hard to call. The CDR3 totals 14 residues. Germline V gene sequence: CDR1 SGDLS, CDR2 YYNGEE. Trimming took 0 bases from V and 7 from J, leaving 13 bases between them. The CDR3: CASSVAYGVGEAFF. Written as DNA, the CDR3 is TGTGCCAGCAGCGTAGCTTATGGTGTCGGTGAAGCTTTCTTT.

The CDR3 reads CASSVGEGGNQPQHF. CDR3 sequence (DNA): TGTGCCAGCAGCGTAGGGGAGGGAGGCAATCAGCCCCAGCATTTT. The chain combines TRBV9 with TRBJ1-5, with unresolved D. Trimming shortened V by 0 bases and J by 2 bases, and 9 bases separated the two germline ends. CDR3 length: 15 residues. Germline CDR1 is SGDLS and CDR2 is YYNGEE.

The rearrangement links TRBV5-1 to TRBJ2-6, with a possible D match to TRBD2 (5 bases). Germline V gene lookup returns CDR1 SGHRS and CDR2 YFSETQ. The CDR3 totals 19 residues. V shed 0 bases and J shed 1 base, with 17 bases lying between them. The CDR3 spells CASSLAEGAGLSGANVLTF. The CDR3 nucleotides are TGCGCCAGCAGCTTGGCCGAGGGCGCAGGATTATCTGGGGCCAACGTCCTGACTTTC.

In nucleotides, the CDR3 is TGCGCCAGCAGCATACGACAGGGGGCGGGCACCGGGGAGCTGTTTTTT. This gives the protein CASSIRQGAGTGELFF. The rearrangement uses TRBV5-1 and TRBJ2-2, with 10 bases that match TRBD1. V lost 4 bases to trimming and J lost 4 bases; unmatched junction nucleotides: 7. Germline V gene data show CDR1 as SGHRS and CDR2 as YFSETQ. The CDR3 is 16 amino acids.

The chain joins TRBV4-1 to TRBJ1-6; perhaps TRBD1 as D (6 bases). Germline V gene data show CDR1 as MGHRA and CDR2 as YSYEKL. V shed 0 bases and J shed 9 bases, with 18 bases lying between them. This CDR3 has 17 amino acids. CDR3 sequence (DNA): TGCGCCAGCAGCCAAGATAAAGGGGGATCAGACGTTTCACCCCTCCACTTT. This sequence encodes CASSQDKGGSDVSPLHF.

This clone was observed once. The chain uses TRBV7-9 and TRBJ2-1; the D gene is possibly TRBD2 (6 bases). The V gene lost 6 bases and the J gene lost 3 bases, with 12 bases spanning the gap. The CDR3 spans 14 residues. CDR1 is SEHNR and CDR2 is FQNEAQ in the germline V gene (reference sequence). The chain's CDR3 is CASSSVGGYNEQFF. CDR3 bases: TGTGCCAGCAGTTCGGTCGGGGGCTACAATGAGCAGTTCTTC.

The chain has TRBV25-1 and TRBJ1-2; TRBD1 matches at 12 bases. Germline V gene data show CDR1 as MGHDK and CDR2 as SYGVNS. J was trimmed by 3 bases and V by 4 bases; bases with no gene match: 6. The CDR3 totals 16 residues. CDR3 DNA: TGTGCCAGCAGTGCGACCGGGACAGGGGGCCACTATGGCTACACCTTC. Amino acid sequence: CASSATGTGGHYGYTF.

V usage is TRBV6-6 and J usage is TRBJ2-2; TRBD1 might be the D (6 bases). The germline V and J ends were trimmed by 4 bases and 7 bases, with 10 bases remaining between them. Germline V gene lookup returns CDR1 MNHNY and CDR2 SVGAGI (reference sequence). The CDR3 contains 13 residues. The CDR3 sequence: CASSFTGIGELFF. The CDR3 region has the DNA TGTGCCAGCAGTTTTACAGGGATCGGGGAGCTGTTTTTT.

J is TRBJ1-6 and V is TRBV30; tentative D call: TRBD1 (6 bases). The CDR3 totals 14 residues. Germline V lookup: CDR1 GTSNPN, CDR2 SVGIG (reference sequence). V dropped 0 bases and J dropped 7 bases, with 10 bases sitting between them. The CDR3 loop is CAWSVGGDNSPLHF. The DNA of the CDR3 is TGTGCCTGGAGTGTAGGGGGTGACAATTCACCCCTCCACTTT.

The V gene is TRBV4-2, the J gene TRBJ1-6, with 7 bases aligning to TRBD1. Germline values: CDR1 LGHNA, CDR2 YNFKEQ. The CDR3 consists of 15 residues. Losses at the gene ends were 4 bases for V and 7 bases for J; bases not matched to a gene: 7. In nucleotides, the CDR3 is TGTGCCAGCAGCCTCGCACAGGGGAACAATTCACCCCTCCACTTT. Protein product: CASSLAQGNNSPLHF.

The count of this clone is one. V and J are TRBV19 and TRBJ2-5, with D possibly being TRBD2 (7 bases). Between the trimmed V and J ends, which lost 3 bases and 5 bases, there was a span of 22 bases. From germline, CDR1 is LNHDA and CDR2 SQIVND (reference sequence). The CDR3 consists of 17 residues. Here the CDR3 DNA reads TGTGCCAGTAGTATTAGGGGTTTTGGGGGGGCGTCGGAGACCCAGTACTTC. Translating gives CASSIRGFGGASETQYF.

The chain recombines TRBV28 with TRBJ1-2; 7 positions agree with TRBD1. This CDR3 contains 13 residues. Germline V CDR1 and CDR2: MDHEN, SYDVKM. The J segment lost 8 bases and the V segment lost 2 bases, leaving 5 bases of the junction unmatched. CDR3 protein: CASSLKQGLGYTF. CDR3 nucleotides: TGTGCCAGCAGTTTAAAACAGGGGTTAGGCTACACCTTC.

The chain has TRBV11-3 and TRBJ2-5; maybe TRBD2 (6 bases). Germline CDR1 reads SGHNT; CDR2 reads YENEEA. The V gene lost 8 bases and the J gene lost 2 bases, with 12 bases spanning the gap. This CDR3 has 13 residues. In nucleotides, the CDR3 is TGTGCCAGCGGTTTAGGGACTCAAGAGACCCAGTACTTC. This translates into CASGLGTQETQYF.

J is TRBJ2-5 and V is TRBV5-6, with 7 bases fitting TRBD2. Looked up from germline, CDR1 is SGHDT and CDR2 is YYEEEE. V gave up 3 bases and J gave up 5 bases; unmatched junction bases: 7. This CDR3 comprises 14 residues. The CDR3 bases are TGTGCCAGCAGCTCGCCAAGGGGAGGGGAGACCCAGTACTTC. Its protein is CASSSPRGGETQYF.

V and J are TRBV28 and TRBJ2-4; D perhaps matches TRBD2 (5 bases). The germline V and J ends were trimmed by 2 bases and 4 bases, with 6 bases remaining between them. Germline V gene sequence: CDR1 MDHEN, CDR2 SYDVKM. This CDR3 contains 13 residues. CDR3 nucleotides: TGTGCCAGCAGTTTAGGCGGGAAAAACATTCAGTACTTC. Translated, it gives CASSLGGKNIQYF.

This chain links TRBV28 with TRBJ2-1; D perhaps matches TRBD1 (5 bases). V lost 5 bases to trimming and J lost 13 bases, with 15 bases between them. Germline-derived CDR1 and CDR2 are MDHEN and SYDVKM. The CDR3 covers 12 residues. This CDR3 reads CASSLLQGFQFF. For the CDR3, the DNA is TGTGCCAGCAGTCTCCTCCAGGGATTCCAGTTCTTC.